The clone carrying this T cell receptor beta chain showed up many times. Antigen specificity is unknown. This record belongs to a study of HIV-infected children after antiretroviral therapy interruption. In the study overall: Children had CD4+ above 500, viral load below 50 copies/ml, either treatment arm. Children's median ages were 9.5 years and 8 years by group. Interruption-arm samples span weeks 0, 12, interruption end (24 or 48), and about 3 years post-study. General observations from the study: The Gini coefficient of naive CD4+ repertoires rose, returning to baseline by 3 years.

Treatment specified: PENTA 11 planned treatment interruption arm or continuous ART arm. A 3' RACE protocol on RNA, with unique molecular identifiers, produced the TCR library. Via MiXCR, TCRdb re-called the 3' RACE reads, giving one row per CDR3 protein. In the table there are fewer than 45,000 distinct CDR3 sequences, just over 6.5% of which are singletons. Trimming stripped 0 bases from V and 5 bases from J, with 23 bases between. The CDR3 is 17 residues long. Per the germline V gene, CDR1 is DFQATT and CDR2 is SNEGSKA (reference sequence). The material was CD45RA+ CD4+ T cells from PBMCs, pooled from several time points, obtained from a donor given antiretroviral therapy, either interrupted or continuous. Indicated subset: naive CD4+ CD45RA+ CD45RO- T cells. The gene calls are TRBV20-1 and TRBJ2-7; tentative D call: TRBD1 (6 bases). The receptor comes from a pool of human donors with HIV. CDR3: CSARDRGGQMDLHEQYF. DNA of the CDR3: TGCAGTGCTAGAGATCGAGGGGGACAAATGGATCTTCACGAGCAGTACTTC.